This TCR beta chain was retrieved from a study of response to subunit inactivated influenza vaccine. TCRdb recomputed calls from the RT-PCR reads with MiXCR, one row per CDR3 protein. The table has around 530,000 distinct CDR3 sequences, 12% seen once. Germline lookup yields CDR1 SGHTA and CDR2 FQGNSA. The CDR3 extends over 13 amino acids. The germline V and J ends were trimmed by 4 bases and 6 bases, with 11 bases remaining between them. This clonotype came up a few times. The TCR originated in a man between 45 and 60 years old who received an inactivated influenza vaccine. Material: PBMCs from blood, obtained on the day of vaccination. V and J are TRBV7-2 and TRBJ2-3; D may be TRBD2 (6 bases). The chain's CDR3 is CASSYGTGDTQYF. As DNA, the CDR3 is TGTGCCAGCAGCTATGGGACTGGTGATACGCAGTATTTT.